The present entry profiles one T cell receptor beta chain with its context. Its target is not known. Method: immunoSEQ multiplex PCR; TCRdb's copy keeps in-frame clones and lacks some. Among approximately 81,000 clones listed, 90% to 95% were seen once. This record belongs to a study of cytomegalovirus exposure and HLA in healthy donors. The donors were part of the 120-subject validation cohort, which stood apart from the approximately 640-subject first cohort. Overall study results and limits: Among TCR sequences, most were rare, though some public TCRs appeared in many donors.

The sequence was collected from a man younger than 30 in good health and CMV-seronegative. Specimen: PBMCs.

The CDR3 sequence is CASSPDGTSLSGANVLTF. The DNA for the CDR3 is TGTGCCAGTAGTCCAGACGGGACTTCCCTCTCTGGGGCCAACGTCCTGACTTTC. The chain employs TRBV19 and TRBJ2-6; D perhaps matches TRBD2 (6 bases). The CDR3 is made up of 18 amino acids. Germline-derived CDR1 and CDR2 are LNHDA and SQIVND (reference sequence). Trimming took off 5 bases at V and 0 bases at J, with 17 bases between the two ends.